This is a list of T cell receptor beta chains from one sample in a study of radiation and T cells in renal cell carcinoma. Only in-frame clones appear in the TCRdb table, and some are missing; sequencing was by immunoSEQ multiplex PCR. The table includes 140,000 to 150,000 clones, 70% to 90% detected once. Sequencing used blood, obtained from a patient whose treatment included radiotherapy and nephrectomy. The source of these receptors is a woman between 50 and 59 years old with renal cell carcinoma. Both conserved end residues are part of each CDR3. A D gene is named only where the DNA matches it firmly. Clone size is not always given. Where it is, it says once, few, many or a class for expanded clones.

NA | TRBJ1-4 | TRBV5-6 | few | CASSFGGKAEKLFF | TGTGCCAGCAGCTTCGGGGGAAAGGCTGAAAAACTGTTTTTT
NA | TRBJ1-2 | TRBV28 | NA | CASTGTLAHYGYTF | TGTGCCAGCACCGGAACGCTGGCCCACTATGGCTACACCTTC
NA | TRBJ2-1 | TRBV9 | NA | CASSPSGTHNEQFF | TGTGCCAGCAGCCCATCCGGGACTCACAATGAGCAGTTCTTC
NA | TRBJ1-1 | TRBV27 | few | CASSLKRDTEAFF | TGTGCCAGCAGTTTAAAACGGGACACTGAAGCTTTCTTT
NA | TRBJ1-2 | TRBV4-1 | many | CASSPVPWFLGGYTF | TGTGCCAGCAGCCCGGTTCCCTGGTTCTTAGGTGGCTACACCTTC
NA | TRBJ1-6 | TRBV6-5 | NA | CASRPTVYNSPLHF | TGTGCCAGCCGCCCTACCGTCTATAATTCACCCCTCCACTTT
NA | TRBJ1-4 | TRBV9 | NA | CASSRDLNEKLFF | TGTGCCAGCAGTAGAGATCTTAATGAAAAACTGTTTTTT
NA | TRBJ2-5 | TRBV6-1 | NA | CASRDTGLETQYF | TGTGCCAGCAGGGATACAGGGTTGGAGACCCAGTACTTC
NA | TRBJ1-5 | TRBV11-2 | NA | CASSLGGAQPQHF | TGTGCCAGCAGCTTAGGAGGGGCTCAGCCCCAGCATTTT
TRBD2 | TRBJ2-2 | TRBV7-8 | NA | CASSLRLAGVTGELFF | TGTGCCAGCAGCTTAAGACTAGCGGGAGTTACCGGGGAGCTGTTTTTT
TRBD1 | TRBJ1-1 | TRBV7-2 | NA | CASSFLGQGRLAAFF | TGTGCCAGCAGCTTCCTGGGACAGGGGAGGTTAGCAGCTTTCTTT
NA | TRBJ1-5 | TRBV7-9 | NA | CASSLAQGGQPQHF | TGTGCCAGCAGCTTAGCCCAGGGAGGACAGCCCCAGCATTTT
NA | TRBJ2-5 | TRBV7-3 | once | CASSFGGRETQYF | TGTGCCAGCAGCTTCGGGGGCCGGGAGACCCAGTACTTC
NA | TRBJ2-7 | TRBV7-2 | few | CASSSSGNRESEQYF | TGTGCCAGCAGCTCCTCAGGGAACAGAGAGAGCGAGCAGTACTTC
NA | TRBJ2-2 | TRBV29-1 | once | CSVDQGMGDGELFF | TGCAGCGTTGATCAGGGGATGGGGGACGGGGAGCTGTTTTTT
NA | TRBJ1-2 | TRBV7-2 | NA | CASSLGLYGYTF | TGTGCCAGCAGCTTGGGGCTCTATGGCTACACCTTC
NA | TRBJ2-3 | TRBV25-1 | NA | CASSERGDTQYF | TGTGCCAGCAGTGAACGGGGAGATACGCAGTATTTT
NA | TRBJ1-4 | TRBV4-1 | NA | CASSQSRYEKLFF | TGCGCCAGCAGCCAATCCCGCTATGAAAAACTGTTTTTT
TRBD1 | TRBJ1-2 | TRBV2 | NA | CASSEISTGTVGYTF | TGTGCCAGCAGTGAAATAAGTACAGGGACAGTTGGCTACACCTTC
NA | TRBJ1-2 | TRBV20-1 | NA | CSALGAEGYTF | TGCAGTGCTCTGGGGGCGGAGGGCTACACCTTC
TRBD1 | TRBJ1-2 | TRBV6-6 | NA | CASVQGVNYGYTF | TGTGCCAGCGTACAGGGGGTAAACTATGGCTACACCTTC
TRBD2 | TRBJ2-1 | TRBV19 | NA | CASSTQTGLAGRNEQFF | TGTGCCAGTAGTACGCAAACAGGACTAGCGGGGAGGAATGAGCAGTTCTTC
NA | TRBJ1-1 | TRBV4-1 | NA | CASSQGYTEAFF | TGCGCCAGCAGCCAAGGGTACACTGAAGCTTTCTTT